The rows below give T cell receptor beta chains drawn from one sample of a study of blood T cell repertoires in COVID-19. Clones were read by immunoSEQ multiplex PCR, and TCRdb kept only the in-frame ones, dropping some. The table lists roughly 360,000 clones, around 89% of them singletons. The sequenced sample was PBMCs or T cells enriched from blood (not recorded which). Receptors were obtained from a woman aged 30 to 39 with acute COVID-19. Both conserved end residues are trimmed from each CDR3.

>TRBV12-3/TRBV12-4|TRBJ2-5
ASSLILSGTQY
>TRBV7-8|TRBJ1-5
ASSPLGQYNQPQH
>TRBV11-1|TRBJ1-1
ASSFTGGWTEAF
>TRBV5-6|TRBJ2-7
ASSYRPGQGPLEQY
>TRBV2|TRBJ1-1
ASRLRGGGRTEAF
>TRBV18|TRBJ2-5
ASSTGLAGASVKETQY
>TRBV2|TRBJ2-1
ASGGLAGGYEQF
>TRBV3-1/TRBV3-2|TRBJ1-3
ASNSQGLSGNTIY
>TRBV19|TRBJ1-2
ASSPGPLLSLPYGYT
>TRBV19|TRBJ1-2
ASTKGPNYGYT
>TRBV3-1/TRBV3-2|TRBJ1-1
ASSQGYRDRGRDTEAF
>TRBV6-1|TRBJ1-4
ASSAGKVGYNEKLF
>TRBV6-1|TRBJ1-1
ASSELRDRGTEAF
>TRBV7-3|TRBJ2-3
ASSSGVHTDTQY
>TRBV29-1|TRBJ1-2
SVEKGRGVYGYT
>TRBV18|TRBJ1-1
ASSGRQGAPDTEAF
>TRBV11-2|TRBJ1-2
ASSFGSPGSGYT
>TRBV5-1|TRBJ1-1
ASNPAGIHTEAF
>TRBV11-2|TRBJ2-7
ASSLGTGYEQY
>TRBV5-1|TRBJ1-6
ASSLIGQGSPLH
>TRBV19|TRBJ1-3
ASSDRQAGV
>TRBV7-2|TRBJ1-2
ASSSRTSRYGYT
>TRBV6-4|TRBJ2-1
ASRSQGGAGYNEQF
>TRBV7-2|TRBJ1-6
ASSVDRISPLH
>TRBV7-6|TRBJ2-5
ASSLISSGGVAQY
>TRBV19|TRBJ1-2
ASSHRQDYGYT
>TRBV24-1|TRBJ2-3
ATSDTGTGAPDTQY
>TRBV24-1|TRBJ1-5
ATGGGHQPQH
>TRBV10-2|TRBJ2-7
ASSELRTYEQY
>TRBV27|TRBJ1-2
ASSFTANYGYT
>TRBV3-1/TRBV3-2|TRBJ1-1
ASSPLGQANTEAF
>TRBV2|TRBJ1-2
ASRTTPTRLAGYT
>TRBV9|TRBJ2-7
ASSVAAGTSYEQY
>TRBV6-6|TRBJ1-2
ASSRTGGFNGYGYT
>TRBV4-1|TRBJ2-6
ASSQEPTRAGANVLT
>TRBV6-1|TRBJ1-3
ASSEVNPGVLAGNTIY
>TRBV5-1|TRBJ1-1
ASSLARVETEAF
>TRBV7-3|TRBJ2-1
ASSLSGASSYNEQF
>TRBV30|TRBJ2-7
AWEGTSVRYEQY
>TRBV14|TRBJ1-6
ASSHNRLGGDSPLH
>TRBV24-1|TRBJ2-1
ATSDLSGDNEQF
>TRBV19|TRBJ1-4
ASRTVQEKLF
>TRBV2|TRBJ2-1
ASSDMRVGDRTRGQF
>TRBV9|TRBJ2-7
ASSLRGGSYEQY
>TRBV7-3|TRBJ2-3
ASSSTPTDTQY
>TRBV5-1|TRBJ2-5
ASSFLGTGEQETQY
>TRBV5-1|TRBJ1-1
ASSYQEGNTEAF
>TRBV29-1|TRBJ1-3
SVVQGGNTIY
>TRBV7-6|TRBJ1-6
ASSLNSGDNSPLH
>TRBV20-1|TRBJ2-3
SASWTSGSTDTQY
>TRBV11-2|TRBJ2-7
ASSLDRWGTSGLDRQY
>TRBV19|TRBJ1-4
ASRPLARGGEKLF
>TRBV4-2|TRBJ2-7
ASSQVSGLAGSSYEQY
>TRBV7-3|TRBJ2-7
ASSLGLAGYYEQY
>TRBV5-1|TRBJ1-5
ASSKGDRGGNQPQH
>TRBV29-1|TRBJ1-2
SVDGQGGYGYT
>TRBV2|TRBJ1-1
ASSAQARGLHTEAF
>TRBV21-1|TRBJ1-3
ASRTGTGEIAGNTIY
>TRBV9|TRBJ1-3
ASSVAGGNTIY
>TRBV6-5|TRBJ1-2
ASNRRSTADYGYT